This T cell receptor beta chain was observed in a study of cytomegalovirus exposure and HLA in healthy donors. Losses at the gene ends were 4 bases for V and 5 bases for J; bases not matched to a gene: 7. The CDR3 length is 14 residues. CDR1 SGHDT and CDR2 YYEEEE come from the germline V gene. Amplification used 60 Vbeta primers and 13 Jbeta primers. Some clones are missing from TCRdb's copy, which holds only in-frame ones; the method was immunoSEQ multiplex PCR. The sample has 150,000 to 200,000 clones, over 70% seen once; the top ten hold about 1.5%. This TCR was sampled from a man in his fifties in good health and CMV-seropositive. The genes are TRBV5-6 and TRBJ2-5, with TRBD1 identical over 8 bases. The sequenced sample was PBMCs. CDR3 in DNA: TGTGCCAGCAGCGAGGGACAGGCGGGCGAGACCCAGTACTTC. Translation: CASSEGQAGETQYF.